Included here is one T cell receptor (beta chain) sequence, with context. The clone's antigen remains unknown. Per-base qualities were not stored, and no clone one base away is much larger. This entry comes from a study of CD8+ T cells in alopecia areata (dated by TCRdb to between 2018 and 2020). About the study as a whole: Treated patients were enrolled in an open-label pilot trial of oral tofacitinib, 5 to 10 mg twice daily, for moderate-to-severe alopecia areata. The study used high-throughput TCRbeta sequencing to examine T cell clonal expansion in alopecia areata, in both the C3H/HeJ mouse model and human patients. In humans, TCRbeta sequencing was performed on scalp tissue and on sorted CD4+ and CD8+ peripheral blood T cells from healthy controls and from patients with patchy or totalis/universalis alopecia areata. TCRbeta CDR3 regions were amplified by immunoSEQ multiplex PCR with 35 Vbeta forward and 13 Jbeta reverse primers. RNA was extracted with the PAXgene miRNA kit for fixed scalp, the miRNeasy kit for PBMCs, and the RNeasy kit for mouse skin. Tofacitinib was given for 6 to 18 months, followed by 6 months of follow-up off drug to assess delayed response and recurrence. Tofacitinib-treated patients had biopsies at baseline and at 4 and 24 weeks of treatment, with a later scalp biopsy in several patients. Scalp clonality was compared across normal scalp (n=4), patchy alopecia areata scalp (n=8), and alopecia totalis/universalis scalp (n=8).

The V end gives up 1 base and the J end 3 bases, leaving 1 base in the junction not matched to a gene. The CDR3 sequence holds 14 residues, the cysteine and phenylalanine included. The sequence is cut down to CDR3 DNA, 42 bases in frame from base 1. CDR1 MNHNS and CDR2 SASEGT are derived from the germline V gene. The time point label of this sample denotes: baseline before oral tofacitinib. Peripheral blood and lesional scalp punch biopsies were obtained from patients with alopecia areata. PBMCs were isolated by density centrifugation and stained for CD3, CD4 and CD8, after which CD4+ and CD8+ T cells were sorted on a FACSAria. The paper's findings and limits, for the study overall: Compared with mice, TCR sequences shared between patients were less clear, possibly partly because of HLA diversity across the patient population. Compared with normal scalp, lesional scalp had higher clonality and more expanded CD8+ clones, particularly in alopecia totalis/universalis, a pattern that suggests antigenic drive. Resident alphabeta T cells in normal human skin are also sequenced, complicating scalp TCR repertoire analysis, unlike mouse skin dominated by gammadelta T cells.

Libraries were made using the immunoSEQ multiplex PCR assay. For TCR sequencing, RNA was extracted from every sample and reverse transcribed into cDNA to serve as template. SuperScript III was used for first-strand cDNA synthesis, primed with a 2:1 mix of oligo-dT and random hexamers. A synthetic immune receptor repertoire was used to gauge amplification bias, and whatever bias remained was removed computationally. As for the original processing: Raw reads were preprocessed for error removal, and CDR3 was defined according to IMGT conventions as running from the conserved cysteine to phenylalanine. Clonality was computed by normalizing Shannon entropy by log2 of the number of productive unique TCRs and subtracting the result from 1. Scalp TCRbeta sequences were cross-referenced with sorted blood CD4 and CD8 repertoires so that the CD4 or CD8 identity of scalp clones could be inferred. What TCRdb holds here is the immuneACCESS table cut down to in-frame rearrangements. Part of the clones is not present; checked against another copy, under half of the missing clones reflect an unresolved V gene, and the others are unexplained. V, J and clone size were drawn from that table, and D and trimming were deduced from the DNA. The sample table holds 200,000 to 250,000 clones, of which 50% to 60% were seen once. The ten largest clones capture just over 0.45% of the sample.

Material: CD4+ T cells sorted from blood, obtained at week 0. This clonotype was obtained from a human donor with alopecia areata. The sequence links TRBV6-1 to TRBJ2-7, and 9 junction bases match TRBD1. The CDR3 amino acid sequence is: CASSEGGQGYEQYF. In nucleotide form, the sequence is TGTGCCAGCAGTGAAGGGGGACAGGGCTACGAGCAGTACTTC.